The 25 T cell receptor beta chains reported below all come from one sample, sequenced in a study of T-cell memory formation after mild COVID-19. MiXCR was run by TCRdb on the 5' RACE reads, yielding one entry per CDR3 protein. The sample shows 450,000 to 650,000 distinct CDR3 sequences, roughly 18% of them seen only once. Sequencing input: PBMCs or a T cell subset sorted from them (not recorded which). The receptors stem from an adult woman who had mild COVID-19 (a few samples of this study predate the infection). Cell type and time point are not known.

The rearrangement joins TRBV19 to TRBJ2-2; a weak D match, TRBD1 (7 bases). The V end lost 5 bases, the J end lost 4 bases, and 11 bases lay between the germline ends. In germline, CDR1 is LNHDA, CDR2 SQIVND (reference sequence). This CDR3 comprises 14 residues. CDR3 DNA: TGTGCCAGTAGTGGCGGGACAGCCACCGGGGAGCTGTTTTTT. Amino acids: CASSGGTATGELFF.

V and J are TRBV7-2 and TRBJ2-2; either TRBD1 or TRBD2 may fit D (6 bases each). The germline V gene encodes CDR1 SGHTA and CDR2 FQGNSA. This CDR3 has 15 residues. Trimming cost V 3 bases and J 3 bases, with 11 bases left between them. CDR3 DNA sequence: TGTGCCAGCAGCTTCTGGGGGGCGCACACCGGGGAGCTGTTTTTT. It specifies CASSFWGAHTGELFF.

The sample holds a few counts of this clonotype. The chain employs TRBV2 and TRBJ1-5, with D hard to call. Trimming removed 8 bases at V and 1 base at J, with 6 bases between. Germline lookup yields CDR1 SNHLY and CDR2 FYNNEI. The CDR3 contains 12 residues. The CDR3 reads CASAGSNQPQHF. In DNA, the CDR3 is TGTGCCAGCGCCGGCAGCAATCAGCCCCAGCATTTT. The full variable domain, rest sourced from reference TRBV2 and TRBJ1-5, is EPEVTQTPSHQVTQMGQEVILRCVPISNHLYFYWYRQILGQKVEFLVSFYNNEISEKSEIFDDQFSVERPDGSNFTLKIRSTKLEDSAMYFCASAGSNQPQHFGDGTRLSIL.

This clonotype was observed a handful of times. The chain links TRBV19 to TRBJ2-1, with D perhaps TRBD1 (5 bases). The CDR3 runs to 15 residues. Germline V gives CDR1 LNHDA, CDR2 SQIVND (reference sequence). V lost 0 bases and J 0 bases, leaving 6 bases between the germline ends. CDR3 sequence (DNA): TGTGCCAGTAGTATAGAGGGGCGCTCCTACAATGAGCAGTTCTTC. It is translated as CASSIEGRSYNEQFF.

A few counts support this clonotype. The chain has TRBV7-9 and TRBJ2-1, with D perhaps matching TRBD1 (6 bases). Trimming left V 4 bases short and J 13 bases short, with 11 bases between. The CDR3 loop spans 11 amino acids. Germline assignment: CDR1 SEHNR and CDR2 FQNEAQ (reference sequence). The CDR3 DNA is TGTGCCAGCAGCTCTTCCGGGACACAGTTCTTC. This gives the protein CASSSSGTQFF.

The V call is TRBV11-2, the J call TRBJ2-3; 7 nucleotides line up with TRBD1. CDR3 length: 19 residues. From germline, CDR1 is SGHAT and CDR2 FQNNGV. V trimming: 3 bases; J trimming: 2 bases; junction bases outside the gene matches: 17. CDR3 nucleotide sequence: TGTGCCAGCAGCTTCCCGGTGGGACGTGAGGGGGCGATCACAGATACGCAGTATTTT. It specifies CASSFPVGREGAITDTQYF.

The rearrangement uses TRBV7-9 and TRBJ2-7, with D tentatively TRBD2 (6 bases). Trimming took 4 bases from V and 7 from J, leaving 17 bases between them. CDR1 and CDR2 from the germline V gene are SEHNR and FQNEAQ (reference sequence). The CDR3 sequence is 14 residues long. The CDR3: CASSSPGLGEEQYF. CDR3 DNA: TGTGCCAGCAGCTCCCCGGGACTGGGGGAAGAGCAGTACTTC.

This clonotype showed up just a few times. DNA for the CDR3: TGTGCCACCAGTGATTATCAGGGGCATGAGCAGTTCTTC. It codes for CATSDYQGHEQFF. The chain recombines TRBV24-1 with TRBJ2-1; weak D call: TRBD1 (6 bases). Germline CDR1 is KGHDR and CDR2 is SFDVKD. CDR3 length: 13 amino acids. Trimming shortened V by 2 bases and J by 8 bases, and 9 bases separated the two germline ends.

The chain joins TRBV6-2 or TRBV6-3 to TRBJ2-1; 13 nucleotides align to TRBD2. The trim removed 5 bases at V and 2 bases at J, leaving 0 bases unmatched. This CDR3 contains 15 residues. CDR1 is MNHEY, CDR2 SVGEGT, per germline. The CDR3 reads CASSGLAGAYNEQFF. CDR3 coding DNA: TGTGCCAGCAGTGGACTAGCGGGGGCCTACAATGAGCAGTTCTTC.

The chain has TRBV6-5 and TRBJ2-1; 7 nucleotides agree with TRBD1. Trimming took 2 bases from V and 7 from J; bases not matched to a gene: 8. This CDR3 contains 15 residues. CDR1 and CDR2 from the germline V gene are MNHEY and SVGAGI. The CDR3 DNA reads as TGTGCCAGCAGTTACACGAGACAGGGAAGAAATGAGCAGTTCTTC. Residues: CASSYTRQGRNEQFF.

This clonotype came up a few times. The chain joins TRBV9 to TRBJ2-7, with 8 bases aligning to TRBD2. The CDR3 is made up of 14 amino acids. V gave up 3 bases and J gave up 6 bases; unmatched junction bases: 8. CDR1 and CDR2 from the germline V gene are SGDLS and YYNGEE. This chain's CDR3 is CASSADLTSVEQYF. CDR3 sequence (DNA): TGTGCCAGCAGCGCCGACCTGACTAGCGTCGAGCAGTACTTC.

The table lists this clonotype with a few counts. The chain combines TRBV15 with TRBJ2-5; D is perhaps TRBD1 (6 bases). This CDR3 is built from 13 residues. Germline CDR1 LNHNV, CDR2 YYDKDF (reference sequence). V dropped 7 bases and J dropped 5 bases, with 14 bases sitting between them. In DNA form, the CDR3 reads TGTGCCACCAACTCAGGGGTAGGGGAGACCCAGTACTTC. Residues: CATNSGVGETQYF.

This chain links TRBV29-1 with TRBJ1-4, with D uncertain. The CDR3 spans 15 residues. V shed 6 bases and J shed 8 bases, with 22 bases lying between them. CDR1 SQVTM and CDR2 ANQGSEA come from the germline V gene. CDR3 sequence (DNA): TGCAGCGTCCGGATGGGTTTCGGGTTTGGCGAAAAACTGTTTTTT. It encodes CSVRMGFGFGEKLFF.

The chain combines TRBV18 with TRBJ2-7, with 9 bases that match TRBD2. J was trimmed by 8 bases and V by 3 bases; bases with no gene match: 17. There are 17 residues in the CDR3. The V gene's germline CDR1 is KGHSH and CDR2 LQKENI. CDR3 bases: TGTGCCAGCTCACCCAACCCGACGCTTAGCGGGGGAGCTAAGCAGTACTTC. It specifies CASSPNPTLSGGAKQYF.

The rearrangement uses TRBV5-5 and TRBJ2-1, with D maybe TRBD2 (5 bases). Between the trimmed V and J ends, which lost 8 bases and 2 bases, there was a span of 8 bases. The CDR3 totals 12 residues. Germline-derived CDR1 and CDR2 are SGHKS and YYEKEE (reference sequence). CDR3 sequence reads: CASQRAYNEQFF. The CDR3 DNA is TGTGCCAGTCAGAGGGCCTACAATGAGCAGTTCTTC.

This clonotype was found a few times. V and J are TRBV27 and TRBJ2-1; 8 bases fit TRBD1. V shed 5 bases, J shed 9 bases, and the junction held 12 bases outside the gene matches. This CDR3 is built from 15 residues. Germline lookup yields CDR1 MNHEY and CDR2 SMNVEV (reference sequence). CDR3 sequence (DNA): TGTGCCAGCAGTACTGCGGGACAGGTGCTCGGTGAGCAGTTCTTC. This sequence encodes CASSTAGQVLGEQFF.

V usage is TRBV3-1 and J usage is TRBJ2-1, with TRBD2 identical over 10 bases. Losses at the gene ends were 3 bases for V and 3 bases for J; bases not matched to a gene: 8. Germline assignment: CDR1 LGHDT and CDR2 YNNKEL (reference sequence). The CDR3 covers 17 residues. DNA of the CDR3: TGTGCCAGCAGCCACGATAGCGGGGGGTTTCGCTACAATGAGCAGTTCTTC. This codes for CASSHDSGGFRYNEQFF.

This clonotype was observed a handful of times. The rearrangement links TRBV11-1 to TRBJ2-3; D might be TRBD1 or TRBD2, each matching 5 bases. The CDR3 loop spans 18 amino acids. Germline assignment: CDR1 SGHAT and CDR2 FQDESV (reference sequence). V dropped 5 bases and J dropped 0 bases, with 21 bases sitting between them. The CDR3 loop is CASSPGALMGPSTDTQYF. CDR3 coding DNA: TGTGCCAGCAGCCCCGGGGCACTGATGGGACCGAGCACAGATACGCAGTATTTT.

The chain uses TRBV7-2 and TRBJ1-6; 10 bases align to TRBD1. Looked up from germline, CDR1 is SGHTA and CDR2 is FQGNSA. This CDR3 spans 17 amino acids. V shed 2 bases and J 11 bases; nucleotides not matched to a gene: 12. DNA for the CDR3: TGTGCCAGCAGCTTATCATCTCGACAGGGGGCGCATACACCCCTCCACTTT. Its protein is CASSLSSRQGAHTPLHF.

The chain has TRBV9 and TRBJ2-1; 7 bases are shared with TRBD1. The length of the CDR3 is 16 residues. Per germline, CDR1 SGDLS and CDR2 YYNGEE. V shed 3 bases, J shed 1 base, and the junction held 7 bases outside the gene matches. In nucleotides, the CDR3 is TGTGCCAGCAGCGCGATGCCGGGACAGTCCTACAATGAGCAGTTCTTC. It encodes CASSAMPGQSYNEQFF. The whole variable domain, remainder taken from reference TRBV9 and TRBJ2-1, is DSGVTQTPKHLITATGQRVTLRCSPRSGDLSVYWYQQSLDQGLQFLIQYYNGEERAKGNILERFSAQQFPDLHSELNLSSLELGDSALYFCASSAMPGQSYNEQFFGPGTRLTVL.

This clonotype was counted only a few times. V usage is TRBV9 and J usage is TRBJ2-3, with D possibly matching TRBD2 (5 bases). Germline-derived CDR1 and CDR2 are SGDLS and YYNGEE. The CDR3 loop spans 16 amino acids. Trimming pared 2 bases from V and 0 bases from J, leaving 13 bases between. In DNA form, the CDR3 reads TGTGCCAGCAGCGTCGCCGGCGGAGGTAGCACAGATACGCAGTATTTT. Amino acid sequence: CASSVAGGGSTDTQYF.

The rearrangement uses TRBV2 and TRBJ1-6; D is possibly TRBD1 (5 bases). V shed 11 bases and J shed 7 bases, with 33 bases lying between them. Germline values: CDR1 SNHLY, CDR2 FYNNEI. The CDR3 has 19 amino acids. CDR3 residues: CAFGIGTGLRVTLNSPLHF. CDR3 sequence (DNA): TGTGCCTTCGGTATCGGGACGGGCCTCAGAGTTACCCTGAATTCACCCCTCCACTTT.

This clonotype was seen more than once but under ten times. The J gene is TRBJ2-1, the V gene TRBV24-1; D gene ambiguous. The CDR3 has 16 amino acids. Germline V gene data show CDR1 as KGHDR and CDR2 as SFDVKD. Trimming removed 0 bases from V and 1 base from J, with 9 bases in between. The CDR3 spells CATSDLSAHSYNEQFF. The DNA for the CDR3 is TGTGCCACCAGTGATTTGTCGGCCCATTCCTACAATGAGCAGTTCTTC.

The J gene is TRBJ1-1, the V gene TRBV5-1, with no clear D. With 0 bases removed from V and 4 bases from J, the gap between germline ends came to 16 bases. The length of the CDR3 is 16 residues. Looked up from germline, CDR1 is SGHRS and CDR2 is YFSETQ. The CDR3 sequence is CASSLGQLGLSTEAFF. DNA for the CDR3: TGCGCCAGCAGCTTGGGGCAGTTGGGTCTGAGCACTGAAGCTTTCTTT.

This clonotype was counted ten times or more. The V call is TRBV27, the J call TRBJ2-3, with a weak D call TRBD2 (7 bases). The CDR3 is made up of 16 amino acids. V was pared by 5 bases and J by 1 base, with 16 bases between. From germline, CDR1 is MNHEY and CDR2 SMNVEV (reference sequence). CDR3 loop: CASSPWGAGGTDTQYF. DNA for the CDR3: TGTGCCAGCAGTCCCTGGGGGGCGGGAGGCACAGATACGCAGTATTTT.